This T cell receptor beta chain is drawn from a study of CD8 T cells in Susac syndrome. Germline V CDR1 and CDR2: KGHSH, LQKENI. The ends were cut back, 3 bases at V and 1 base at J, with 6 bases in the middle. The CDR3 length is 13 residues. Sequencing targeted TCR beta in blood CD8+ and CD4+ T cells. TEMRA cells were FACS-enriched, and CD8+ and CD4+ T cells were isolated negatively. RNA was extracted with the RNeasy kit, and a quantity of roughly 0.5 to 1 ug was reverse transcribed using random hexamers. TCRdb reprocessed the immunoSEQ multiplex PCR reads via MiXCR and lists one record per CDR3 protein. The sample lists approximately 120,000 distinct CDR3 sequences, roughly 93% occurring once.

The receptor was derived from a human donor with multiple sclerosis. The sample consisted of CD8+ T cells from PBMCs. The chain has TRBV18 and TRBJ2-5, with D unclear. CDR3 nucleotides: TGTGCCAGCTCACCTCCGACCCAAGAGACCCAGTACTTC. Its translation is CASSPPTQETQYF. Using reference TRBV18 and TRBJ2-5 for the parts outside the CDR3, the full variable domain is NAGVMQNPRHLVRRRGQEARLRCSPMKGHSHVYWYRQLPEEGLKFMVYLQKENIIDESGMPKERFSAEFPKEGPSILRIQQVVRGDSAAYFCASSPPTQETQYFGPGTRLLVL.